This TCR beta chain was documented in a study of response to subunit inactivated influenza vaccine. In TCRdb, the RT-PCR reads were re-called with MiXCR into one record per CDR3 protein. The sample yields some 850,000 distinct CDR3 sequences, around 18% seen once. In regard to this clonotype: What it binds is unknown.

Germline-derived CDR1 and CDR2 are DFQATT and SNEGSKA (reference sequence). The CDR3 is 15 residues long. The V and J ends lost 0 bases and 5 bases, in that order; junction bases with no gene match: 7. General study results and limits: Each seasonal influenza vaccination, the authors suggested, recruits few new T cells.

The chain links TRBV20-1 to TRBJ2-5; 9 bases match TRBD2. Specimen: PBMCs from blood, collected 5 days after vaccination. This sequence originates from a man aged 50 or older who received an inactivated influenza vaccine. CDR3 bases: TGCAGTGCTAGAGATGGATCTAGCGGGATGGAGACCCAGTACTTC. Translation gives CSARDGSSGMETQYF.